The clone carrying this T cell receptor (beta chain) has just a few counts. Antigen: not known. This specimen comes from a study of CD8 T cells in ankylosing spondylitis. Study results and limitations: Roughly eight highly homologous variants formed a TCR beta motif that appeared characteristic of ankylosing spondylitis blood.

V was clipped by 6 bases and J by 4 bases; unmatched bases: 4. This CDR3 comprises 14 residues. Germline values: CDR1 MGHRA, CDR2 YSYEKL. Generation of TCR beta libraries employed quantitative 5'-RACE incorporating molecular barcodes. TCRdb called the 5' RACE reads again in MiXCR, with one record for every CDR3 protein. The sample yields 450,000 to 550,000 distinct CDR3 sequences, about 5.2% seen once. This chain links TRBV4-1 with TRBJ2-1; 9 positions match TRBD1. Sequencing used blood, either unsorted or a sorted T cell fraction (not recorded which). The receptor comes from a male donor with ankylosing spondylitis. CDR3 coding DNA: TGCGCCAGCAGGACCGGGACAGGGTACAATGAGCAGTTCTTC. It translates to CASRTGTGYNEQFF.